What follows describes a single TCR beta chain. Its specificity is not known. The data belong to a study of shared clonotypes between healthy human individuals. Overall study: Donors were two women and a few men aged 18 to 49. Study findings and constraints: Unshared clonotypes carried lower generation probabilities than those common to all four donors. Sorted-subset sequencing was shown by rarefaction to be incomplete despite large depth.

Germline CDR1 reads MNHNS; CDR2 reads SASEGT. J gave up 1 base and V 4 bases, and 12 bases lay outside the gene matches. The CDR3 length is 18 residues. Sequencing used immunoSEQ multiplex PCR; TCRdb keeps in-frame clones, though not all of them. The data hold about 2.4 million clones, with approximately 94% observed a single time. The study drew its donors from healthy HIV-negative adults without recent acute infections or vaccinations. The J gene is TRBJ2-3, the V gene TRBV6-1; 9 bases line up with TRBD2. The TCR originated in a man between 18 and 29 years old in good health. Input material: naive CD4+ T cells sorted from blood. Stated subset: CD45RA+ positively selected. The CDR3 DNA reads as TGTGCCAGCAGTGCCCCCGGCGGGGGGGAGTTCGGCACAGATACGCAGTATTTT. Amino acid sequence: CASSAPGGGEFGTDTQYF.